These T cell receptor beta chains were read from a single sample in a study of blood T cell repertoires in COVID-19. The method was immunoSEQ multiplex PCR; TCRdb's version includes in-frame clones alone and lacks a portion of them. The repertoire holds 90,000 or so clones, with less than 90% as singletons. The source material was peripheral blood. The receptors here all came from a man older than 75 with active or convalescent COVID-19. Each CDR3 is given without its conserved first and last residue. Fields, in order: V gene, clone size, J gene, CDR3 protein. A clone size is listed for some rows: how often the clone was seen (once, few, many), or a class if it is expanded.

TRBV18	.	TRBJ1-2	ASSPASEGYGYT
TRBV5-6	.	TRBJ2-1	ASSPGSLYNNEQF
TRBV4-1	.	TRBJ2-3	ASGGLTSGSDTQY
TRBV4-2	once	TRBJ1-4	ASSLGLTNEKLF
TRBV5-6	.	TRBJ2-7	ASSRDRGGEQY
TRBV25-1	.	TRBJ1-5	ASGEAGQPQH
TRBV7-9	.	TRBJ2-7	ASSLAHRSGRMYEQY
TRBV3-1/TRBV3-2	.	TRBJ1-4	ASSITSAGEKLF
TRBV7-2	.	TRBJ1-2	ASSLTGMGYGYT
TRBV27	.	TRBJ2-7	ASSLGQGASYEQY
TRBV2	.	TRBJ1-2	ASSGQAGYGYT
TRBV12-3/TRBV12-4	.	TRBJ1-1	ASSGTGAEAF
TRBV29-1	once	TRBJ1-5	SVGQGSQPQH
TRBV11-1	once	TRBJ2-1	ASSLKIGSSYNEQF
TRBV18	.	TRBJ2-3	ASSPPAADTQY